Presented here are 19 T cell receptor beta chains from one specimen sequenced in a study of T cell responses to AZD1222 COVID-19 vaccine (dated by TCRdb to the early 2020s). What the time point label conveys for this sample: baseline before first vaccination. The method was the immunoSEQ multiplex PCR assay. TCRdb provides this immuneACCESS table in a form limited to in-frame rearrangements. Some clones are lacking; in checked studies, under half of them reflect an unresolved V gene, and why the rest are absent is not known. In all, the sample holds approximately 180,000 clones, and around 90% of those were seen once. The ten largest clonotypes hold about 2.8% of the sample. The input for sequencing was peripheral blood, taken on day 0 of AZD1222 vaccination. The receptors shown here come from an adult in good health.

V and J are TRBV10-1 and TRBJ2-3; D tentatively fits TRBD1 or TRBD2 (6 bases each). CDR3 length: 14 residues. From germline, CDR1 is WNHNN and CDR2 SYGVQD (reference sequence). The germline V and J ends were trimmed by 3 bases and 3 bases, with 10 bases remaining between them. The CDR3 sequence is CASSDGGGTDTQYF. The CDR3 bases are TGCGCCAGCAGTGACGGGGGCGGAACAGATACGCAGTATTTT.

V and J are TRBV7-3 and TRBJ1-2, with D uncertain. Germline assignment: CDR1 SGHTA and CDR2 FQGTGA. The CDR3 extends over 14 amino acids. Trimming took off 5 bases at V and 0 bases at J, with 10 bases between the two ends. The CDR3 nucleotides read TGTGCCAGCAGCCTGGTTGGATCTAACTATGGCTACACCTTC. Amino acid sequence: CASSLVGSNYGYTF. Full variable domain (missing parts from reference TRBV7-3 and TRBJ1-2): GAGVSQTPSNKVTEKGKYVELRCDPISGHTALYWYRQSLGQGPEFLIYFQGTGAADDSGLPNDRFFAVRPEGSVSTLKIQRTERGDSAVYLCASSLVGSNYGYTFGSGTRLTVV.

CDR3 in DNA: TGTGCCAGCAGCTTATGGACAGGGAGAGGGAGGGCGAACACCGGGGAGCTGTTTTTT. Amino acid sequence: CASSLWTGRGRANTGELFF. The V and J genes are TRBV7-2 and TRBJ2-2; perhaps TRBD1 as D (8 bases). The CDR3 has 19 residues. Germline V gene sequence: CDR1 SGHTA, CDR2 FQGNSA. The ends were cut back, 2 bases at V and 0 bases at J, with 19 bases in the middle. The complete variable domain, with remaining parts taken from reference TRBV7-2 and TRBJ2-2, reads GAGVSQSPSNKVTEKGKDVELRCDPISGHTALYWYRQSLGQGLEFLIYFQGNSAPDKSGLPSDRFSAERTGGSVSTLTIQRTQQEDSAVYLCASSLWTGRGRANTGELFFGEGSRLTVL.

V usage is TRBV29-1 and J usage is TRBJ1-1; 10 bases fit TRBD1. The CDR3 sequence is 14 residues long. Unmatched junction bases numbered 7, after V lost 3 bases and J lost 6 bases. CDR1 and CDR2 (germline): SQVTM, ANQGSEA. Here the CDR3 reads CSVEVGDRGAEAFF. The DNA for the CDR3 is TGCAGCGTTGAGGTGGGGGACAGGGGAGCTGAAGCTTTCTTT.

V is TRBV5-1 and J is TRBJ2-1, with D possibly being TRBD2 (6 bases). The V end was cut by 5 bases, the J end by 2 bases, with 14 bases between. CDR3 length equals 15 residues. Germline CDR1 SGHRS, CDR2 YFSETQ. The CDR3, as DNA: TGCGCCAGCAGACCCGGGACGGGAGCCTACAATGAGCAGTTCTTC. Its protein is CASRPGTGAYNEQFF.

Here the CDR3 reads CASSPRDASYNSPLHF. Written as DNA, the CDR3 is TGCGCCAGCAGCCCCCGGGACGCCTCCTATAATTCACCCCTCCACTTT. This chain uses TRBV4-1 with TRBJ1-6, with D maybe TRBD1 (5 bases). Looked up from germline, CDR1 is MGHRA and CDR2 is YSYEKL. This CDR3 is built from 16 residues. V was cut by 4 bases and J by 0 bases, with 10 bases left in between.

This chain links TRBV7-2 with TRBJ1-5, with D unresolved. Germline assignment: CDR1 SGHTA and CDR2 FQGNSA. Trimming pared 5 bases from V and 0 bases from J, leaving 11 bases between. There are 15 residues in the CDR3. The CDR3 sequence is CASSLQLYSNQPQHF. DNA for the CDR3: TGTGCCAGCAGCCTACAGCTGTATAGCAATCAGCCCCAGCATTTT.

V is TRBV29-1 and J is TRBJ2-1; the D gene is possibly TRBD2 (6 bases). From germline, CDR1 is SQVTM and CDR2 ANQGSEA. The CDR3 is made up of 14 amino acids. Trimming removed 4 bases at V and 6 bases at J, with 16 bases between. The chain's CDR3 is CSVGRGIGVNEQFF. CDR3 bases: TGCAGCGTTGGGCGCGGGATTGGGGTCAATGAGCAGTTCTTC.

The rearrangement uses TRBV11-2 and TRBJ2-7; weak D call: TRBD2 (5 bases). Trimming shortened V by 3 bases and J by 2 bases, and 17 bases separated the two germline ends. There are 16 residues in the CDR3. Germline V gene data show CDR1 as SGHAT and CDR2 as FQNNGV. The CDR3 DNA reads TGTGCCAGCAGCTTGGAGGCGGCAGCGGTGGCCTACGAGCAGTACTTC. Translating it yields CASSLEAAAVAYEQYF.

The chain employs TRBV6-5 and TRBJ2-5, with TRBD1 as a possible D gene (5 bases). This CDR3 contains 12 residues. Germline loops: CDR1 MNHEY, CDR2 SVGAGI. The V and J ends lost 6 bases and 5 bases respectively, with 10 bases between them. CDR3 coding DNA: TGTGCCAGCAGCGGATCAGGGGAGACCCAGTACTTC. Its translation is CASSGSGETQYF.

This sequence joins TRBV5-5 and TRBJ2-7; the match to TRBD2 covers 9 bases. The J call is doubtful: the DNA matches TRBJ2-5 better. The CDR3 spans 13 residues. Germline CDR1 SGHKS, CDR2 YYEKEE (reference sequence). In nucleotides, the CDR3 is TGTGCCAGCAGCTTAGAGACTAGCGGGACCCAGTACTTC. It yields the protein CASSLETSGTQYF.

The rearrangement uses TRBV15 and TRBJ1-5, with 10 bases fitting TRBD1. Trimming removed 3 bases from V and 6 bases from J; junction bases left unmatched: 17. There are 19 residues in the CDR3. Germline V lookup: CDR1 LNHNV, CDR2 YYDKDF (reference sequence). The CDR3 bases are TGTGCCACCAGCAGGAGCAGACAGGGGGCACTGGTGGGCGGTCAGCCCCAGCATTTT. It yields the protein CATSRSRQGALVGGQPQHF.

The gene calls are TRBV28 and TRBJ1-2; no clear D. Germline-derived CDR1 and CDR2 are MDHEN and SYDVKM. Deletions cut 3 bases from V and 4 bases from J, with 12 bases between. The CDR3 has 14 residues. CDR3 residues: CASSFPGVRYGYTF. For the CDR3, the DNA is TGTGCCAGCAGTTTCCCCGGGGTCCGCTATGGCTACACCTTC.

This chain connects TRBV5-4 to TRBJ2-7; TRBD2 agrees at 8 bases. There are 15 residues in the CDR3. Trimming at V came to 1 base and at J to 3 bases, leaving 6 bases not matched to a gene. Per germline, CDR1 SGHNT and CDR2 YYREEE (reference sequence). The CDR3 reads CASSLSSGGVYEQYF. The CDR3 region has the DNA TGTGCCAGCAGCTTGTCCTCGGGGGGGGTCTACGAGCAGTACTTC.

The DNA of the CDR3 is TGTGCCAGCTCACCATCCGGGGGGCATAATTCACCCCTCCACTTT. Protein product: CASSPSGGHNSPLHF. This chain links TRBV18 with TRBJ1-6, with a tentative D call TRBD1 (6 bases). Trimming took 2 bases from V and 5 from J, leaving 10 bases between them. Germline CDR1 is KGHSH and CDR2 is LQKENI. The CDR3 sequence is 15 residues long. The full variable domain, its missing parts supplied by reference TRBV18 and TRBJ1-6, is NAGVMQNPRHLVRRRGQEARLRCSPMKGHSHVYWYRQLPEEGLKFMVYLQKENIIDESGMPKERFSAEFPKEGPSILRIQQVVRGDSAAYFCASSPSGGHNSPLHFGNGTRLTVT.

This clone came up a few times. In DNA form, the CDR3 reads TGCAGCGGGGGGACAGGGGTGAACACTGAAGCTTTCTTT. Its protein is CSGGTGVNTEAFF. V usage is TRBV29-1 and J usage is TRBJ1-1; TRBD1 aligns across 10 bases. Per the germline V gene, CDR1 is SQVTM and CDR2 is ANQGSEA. The CDR3 has 13 amino acids. V lost 7 bases, J lost 0 bases, and 2 bases stayed unmatched.

The chain uses TRBV6-5 and TRBJ2-1, with D unresolved. The CDR3 totals 15 residues. Germline V gene data show CDR1 as MNHEY and CDR2 as SVGAGI. V was pared by 6 bases and J by 3 bases, with 15 bases between. CDR3 amino acids: CASRVSRTRYNEQFF. In nucleotides, the CDR3 is TGTGCCAGCAGGGTCTCGCGGACCCGCTACAATGAGCAGTTCTTC.

The V call is TRBV29-1, the J call TRBJ2-1; possibly TRBD1 for D (6 bases). Trimming shortened V by 6 bases and J by 6 bases, and 18 bases separated the two germline ends. Per the germline V gene, CDR1 is SQVTM and CDR2 is ANQGSEA. The CDR3 totals 14 residues. In nucleotides, the CDR3 is TGCAGCGTCCGACTTCGACAGGAGATCAATGAGCAGTTCTTC. Protein product: CSVRLRQEINEQFF.

This clone was found once. V and J are TRBV19 and TRBJ1-2, with D perhaps TRBD1 (6 bases). This CDR3 region has 15 residues. The germline gives CDR1 LNHDA, CDR2 SQIVND (reference sequence). V lost 4 bases and J 2 bases, leaving 14 bases between the germline ends. The CDR3 region is CASSREGRGNYGYTF. The CDR3 DNA is TGTGCCAGTAGTAGAGAGGGAAGGGGGAACTATGGCTACACCTTC.